This entry lists 2 T cell receptor beta chains sequenced from one sample in a study of shared T cell receptors in the human thymus. Data came from immunoSEQ multiplex PCR; TCRdb stores just in-frame clones and leaves some out. The sample has hundreds of thousands of clones; approximately 83% are singletons. The same specimen was also included in a second study, on human thymus T cells.

Sequenced material: thymocytes. These receptors originate from a girl under two years old with a congenital heart defect.

V is TRBV4-1 and J is TRBJ2-7, with 8 bases identical to TRBD2. The trim removed 0 bases at V and 5 bases at J, leaving 12 bases unmatched. Germline assignment: CDR1 MGHRA and CDR2 YSYEKL. This CDR3 has 17 residues. The CDR3 DNA is TGCGCCAGCAGCCAAGATCTGGGCAGGCGGGGGGCCCACGAGCAGTACTTC. Encoded protein: CASSQDLGRRGAHEQYF.

This chain links TRBV11-2 with TRBJ2-3; 7 bases fit TRBD2. With 1 base clipped from V and 4 bases from J, the junction kept 8 bases outside the gene matches. The CDR3 is 16 residues long. Germline CDR1 is SGHAT and CDR2 is FQNNGV. The CDR3 protein is CASSLVSPGGADTQYF. In nucleotides, the CDR3 is TGTGCCAGCAGCTTAGTTTCTCCTGGGGGGGCAGATACGCAGTATTTT.